The next 28 T cell receptor beta chains were all read from a single sample in a study of blood T cell repertoires in COVID-19. Data came from immunoSEQ multiplex PCR; TCRdb stores just in-frame clones and leaves some out. The sample has roughly 250,000 clones, roughly 84% seen once. Specimen: peripheral blood. Receptors originate from a woman between 35 and 50 years old with active or convalescent COVID-19.

V is TRBV7-9 and J is TRBJ1-5, with 8 bases that match TRBD1. This CDR3 has 15 residues. Germline trimming cut 6 bases from V and 6 bases from J; bases unmatched to any gene: 10. Germline V gene lookup returns CDR1 SEHNR and CDR2 FQNEAQ (reference sequence). The CDR3 loop is CASSDGQGGGQPQHF. The DNA for the CDR3 is TGTGCCAGCAGTGACGGACAGGGAGGTGGTCAGCCCCAGCATTTT. Drawing the rest from reference TRBV7-9 and TRBJ1-5, the complete variable domain is DTGVSQNPRHKITKRGQNVTFRCDPISEHNRLYWYRQTLGQGPEFLTYFQNEAQLEKSRLLSDRFSAERPKGSFSTLEIQRTEQGDSAMYLCASSDGQGGGQPQHFGDGTRLSIL.

The chain couples TRBV24-1 to TRBJ2-1; TRBD2 agrees at 8 bases. Losses at the gene ends were 3 bases for V and 0 bases for J; bases not matched to a gene: 3. CDR1 KGHDR and CDR2 SFDVKD come from the germline V gene. There are 16 residues in the CDR3. The DNA of the CDR3 is TGTGCCACCAGTGATAGTAGCGGGATCTCCTACAATGAGCAGTTCTTC. This sequence encodes CATSDSSGISYNEQFF.

The table lists this clone with a count of one. This chain links TRBV19 with TRBJ2-5; a possible D gene is TRBD2 (5 bases). There are 11 residues in the CDR3. V was clipped by 6 bases and J by 5 bases, with 7 bases between them. Germline V gene sequence: CDR1 LNHDA, CDR2 SQIVND (reference sequence). CDR3 loop: CASRREETQYF. The CDR3 DNA reads as TGTGCCAGTAGAAGGGAGGAGACCCAGTACTTC.

Details on this clone: At one end the junction does not follow the germline gene, possibly because of a read error. CDR3 sequence: CASSGGDRVPLGF. The CDR3 DNA is TGTGCCAGCTCCGGGGGGGACAGGGTCCCCCTGGGTTTT. The chain recombines TRBV18 with TRBJ1-3; 9 nucleotides align to TRBD1. CDR1 is KGHSH and CDR2 is LQKENI in the germline V gene. The CDR3 runs 13 residues.

This chain joins TRBV9 and TRBJ2-5; 15 positions match TRBD2. The CDR3 covers 20 residues. V trimming: 3 bases; J trimming: 1 base; junction bases outside the gene matches: 13. Germline-derived CDR1 and CDR2 are SGDLS and YYNGEE. The CDR3 nucleotides are TGTGCCAGCAGCGCCGGGACTAGCGGGGGGTTGGTTCAGGGCCAAGAGACCCAGTACTTC. The encoded protein is CASSAGTSGGLVQGQETQYF.

As regards this clone: Other DNA sequences of this sample code for an identical CDR3. In DNA, the CDR3 is TGTGCCAGCAGCCGTAGCGGAGGCACAGATACGCAGTATTTT. This sequence encodes CASSRSGGTDTQYF. The chain is built from TRBV5-5 and TRBJ2-3; the D gene is possibly TRBD2 (6 bases). The CDR3 loop spans 14 amino acids. Germline V gene sequence: CDR1 SGHKS, CDR2 YYEKEE (reference sequence). V gave up 4 bases and J gave up 1 base, with 10 bases separating them.

About this clone itself: It is unclear where the CDR3 begins or ends on the DNA, so no DNA is shown, and the CDR3 is as TCRdb lists it. J is TRBJ2-3 and V is TRBV21-1; TRBD1 reflects the table's D call only, with no check against the DNA. TRBV21-1 is listed as a pseudogene. The CDR3 sequence runs 17 residues, both termini included. CDR3 loop: CASSKWVAGGSTDTQYF.

The J gene is TRBJ1-2, the V gene TRBV6-6, with TRBD1 as a possible D gene (5 bases). Between the trimmed V and J ends, which lost 5 bases and 4 bases, there was a span of 11 bases. The CDR3 is 13 amino acids. Germline V lookup: CDR1 MNHNY, CDR2 SVGAGI (reference sequence). The CDR3 DNA is TGTGCCAGCAGTCCCGGGGGGATCTATGGCTACACCTTC. This gives the protein CASSPGGIYGYTF.

As DNA, the CDR3 is TGTGCCAGCTTACATCGAGGGGGACAAAGCACTGAAGCTTTCTTT. It yields the protein CASLHRGGQSTEAFF. J is TRBJ1-1 and V is TRBV5-6, with TRBD1 as a possible D gene (6 bases). From germline, CDR1 is SGHDT and CDR2 YYEEEE. Trimming took 7 bases from V and 4 from J, leaving 20 bases between them. The length of the CDR3 is 15 residues.

The chain joins TRBV6-6 to TRBJ1-6, with 7 bases matching TRBD1. Looked up from germline, CDR1 is MNHNY and CDR2 is SVGAGI (reference sequence). V was pared by 2 bases and J by 6 bases, with 7 bases of the junction left unmatched. The CDR3 loop spans 16 amino acids. The CDR3 DNA sequence: TGTGCCAGCAGTTACCAACCCACAGGGGTTAATTCACCCCTCCACTTT. This encodes CASSYQPTGVNSPLHF.

This clone was detected only once. The V and J genes are TRBV7-8 and TRBJ1-4, with D uncertain. This CDR3 is built from 14 residues. Germline V CDR1 and CDR2: SGHVS, FQNEAQ. Trimming stripped 2 bases from V and 4 bases from J, with 8 bases between. The DNA of the CDR3 is TGTGCCAGCAGCTTAATTCTCCGTAATGAAAAACTGTTTTTT. It codes for CASSLILRNEKLFF. Drawing the rest from reference TRBV7-8 and TRBJ1-4, the complete variable domain is GAGVSQSPRYKVAKRGQDVALRCDPISGHVSLFWYQQALGQGPEFLTYFQNEAQLDKSGLPSDRFFAERPEGSVSTLKIQRTQQEDSAVYLCASSLILRNEKLFFGSGTQLSVL.

V usage is TRBV7-2 and J usage is TRBJ2-1; TRBD2 aligns across 7 bases. CDR1 is SGHTA and CDR2 is FQGNSA in the germline V gene. J was trimmed by 10 bases and V by 8 bases; bases with no gene match: 11. There are 13 residues in the CDR3. The CDR3 DNA is TGTGCCAGCTCCGTTGGGAGGGCCTCCGAGCAGTTCTTC. Its protein product is CASSVGRASEQFF.

This clone was detected a few times. This rearrangement joins TRBV19 to TRBJ1-5, with 7 positions matching TRBD1. The CDR3 extends over 15 amino acids. With 3 bases clipped from V and 7 bases from J, the junction kept 9 bases outside the gene matches. Per the germline V gene, CDR1 is LNHDA and CDR2 is SQIVND (reference sequence). The chain's CDR3 is CASSMAHRGGQPQHF. In nucleotides, the CDR3 is TGTGCCAGTAGTATGGCCCACAGGGGAGGACAGCCCCAGCATTTT.

The gene calls are TRBV5-1 and TRBJ1-5; TRBD1 matches 9 bases. Per germline, CDR1 SGHRS and CDR2 YFSETQ. Trimming removed 3 bases from V and 2 bases from J; junction bases left unmatched: 12. The CDR3 length is 18 residues. CDR3: CASSSRDRAELGNQPQHF. In DNA, the CDR3 is TGCGCCAGCAGCTCCCGGGACAGGGCCGAACTTGGCAATCAGCCCCAGCATTTT.

The V gene is TRBV5-6, the J gene TRBJ2-1; D is unresolved. The CDR3 totals 13 residues. Trimming took 4 bases from V and 2 from J, leaving 7 bases between them. Germline V gives CDR1 SGHDT, CDR2 YYEEEE. The CDR3: CASSRTAYNEQFF. CDR3 DNA sequence: TGTGCCAGCAGCAGAACAGCCTACAATGAGCAGTTCTTC.

This clone was observed a handful of times. This chain uses TRBV6-5 with TRBJ1-1; 7 nucleotides align to TRBD1. The CDR3 runs to 15 residues. CDR1 is MNHEY, CDR2 SVGAGI, per germline. The junction had 7 bases not matched to a gene; V was cut back by 6 bases and J by 0 bases. This chain's CDR3 is CASRQQGRMNTEAFF. The DNA of the CDR3 is TGTGCCAGCAGACAACAGGGGCGAATGAACACTGAAGCTTTCTTT.

This clone was seen a few times. The CDR3 sequence: CASSEVPRGQGGEKLFF. In DNA, the CDR3 is TGTGCCAGCAGTGAAGTCCCCCGTGGTCAGGGTGGAGAAAAACTGTTTTTT. V and J are TRBV6-1 and TRBJ1-4, with D perhaps matching TRBD1 (5 bases). The germline CDR1 and CDR2 sequences are MNHNS and SASEGT. This CDR3 is 17 amino acids long. V lost 1 base and J lost 8, with 20 bases in between.

This chain connects TRBV4-2 to TRBJ1-2; TRBD1 is a possible D gene (5 bases). The germline CDR1 and CDR2 sequences are LGHNA and YNFKEQ. Trimming left V 1 base short and J 6 bases short, with 15 bases between. This CDR3 has 15 amino acids. CDR3 DNA: TGTGCCAGCAGCCAAGCAAGCGACAGACCCGATGGCTACACCTTC. This encodes CASSQASDRPDGYTF.

The rearrangement uses TRBV2 and TRBJ2-4, with D tentatively TRBD1 (5 bases). Germline V gene lookup returns CDR1 SNHLY and CDR2 FYNNEI. This CDR3 region has 13 residues. Trimming shortened V by 3 bases and J by 5 bases, and 8 bases separated the two germline ends. The CDR3 loop is CASSDSRENIQYF. The CDR3, as DNA: TGTGCCAGCAGTGACAGCAGGGAAAACATTCAGTACTTC.

V usage is TRBV5-1 and J usage is TRBJ1-1, with TRBD1 matching over 11 bases. The CDR3 contains 17 residues. The V gene's germline CDR1 is SGHRS and CDR2 YFSETQ. V lost 4 bases to trimming and J lost 4 bases; unmatched junction nucleotides: 12. CDR3 sequence reads: CASSVGTGGALGTEAFF. In DNA form, the CDR3 reads TGCGCCAGCAGCGTCGGGACAGGGGGTGCCCTGGGCACTGAAGCTTTCTTT.

The sample holds a few counts of this clone. V gene TRBV11-3 combines with J gene TRBJ2-1; 10 bases map to TRBD2. V shed 5 bases and J 0 bases; nucleotides not matched to a gene: 10. CDR1 SGHNT and CDR2 YENEEA come from the germline V gene. CDR3 length: 18 amino acids. CDR3 coding DNA: TGTGCCAGCAGCGGCGGAACTAGCGGGGCCGACTCCTACAATGAGCAGTTCTTC. This encodes CASSGGTSGADSYNEQFF.

The V call is TRBV19, the J call TRBJ2-3; the match to TRBD2 covers 7 bases. The CDR3 sequence is 11 residues long. CDR1 and CDR2 from the germline V gene are LNHDA and SQIVND (reference sequence). Germline trimming cut 6 bases from V and 6 bases from J; bases unmatched to any gene: 0. CDR3 loop: CASRGGDTQYF. The DNA of the CDR3 is TGTGCCAGTAGGGGGGGGGATACGCAGTATTTT.

This clone has only one observation. The gene calls are TRBV30 and TRBJ1-6, with D possibly being TRBD1 (5 bases). The CDR3 is 15 residues long. V was pared by 7 bases and J by 0 bases, with 13 bases between. Germline V CDR1 and CDR2: GTSNPN, SVGIG (reference sequence). CDR3 loop: CASRGGASYNSPLHF. The CDR3 region has the DNA TGTGCCTCGCGCGGGGGAGCCTCCTATAATTCACCCCTCCACTTT. The variable domain in full, with the rest retrieved from reference TRBV30 and TRBJ1-6, is SQTIHQWPATLVQPVGSPLSLECTVEGTSNPNLYWYRQAAGRGLQLLFYSVGIGQISSEVPQNLSASRPQDRQFILSSKKLLLSDSGFYLCASRGGASYNSPLHFGNGTRLTVT.

The J gene is TRBJ1-1, the V gene TRBV6-4, with unresolved D. Trimming removed 0 bases from V and 5 bases from J, with 16 bases in between. The CDR3 length is 16 residues. Germline CDR1 and CDR2: MRHNA and SNTAGT. The CDR3 sequence: CASSDSSATVPTEAFF. The CDR3 nucleotides read TGTGCCAGCAGTGACTCCTCAGCTACAGTGCCAACTGAAGCTTTCTTT.

The chain combines TRBV5-6 with TRBJ1-2; D is uncertain. The germline CDR1 and CDR2 sequences are SGHDT and YYEEEE. The CDR3 sequence is 11 residues long. Deletions cut 4 bases from V and 5 bases from J, with 6 bases between. CDR3: CASSQKYGYTF. CDR3 coding DNA: TGTGCCAGCAGCCAGAAATATGGCTACACCTTC. Supplemented by reference TRBV5-6 and TRBJ1-2, the full variable domain reads DAGVTQSPTHLIKTRGQQVTLRCSPKSGHDTVSWYQQALGQGPQFIFQYYEEEERQRGNFPDRFSGHQFPNYSSELNVNALLLGDSALYLCASSQKYGYTFGSGTRLTVV.

The chain employs TRBV6-1 and TRBJ2-1; 7 nucleotides match TRBD2. CDR3 length: 15 amino acids. The V gene's germline CDR1 is MNHNS and CDR2 SASEGT. Germline trimming cut 2 bases from V and 6 bases from J; bases unmatched to any gene: 7. The CDR3 spells CASSEKGREGNEQFF. For the CDR3, the DNA is TGTGCCAGCAGTGAAAAGGGCAGGGAGGGCAATGAGCAGTTCTTC.

This chain links TRBV15 with TRBJ2-5; TRBD1 aligns across 8 bases. The ends lost 5 bases at V and 3 bases at J; junction bases unmatched: 5. Germline assignment: CDR1 LNHNV and CDR2 YYDKDF (reference sequence). The CDR3 loop spans 14 amino acids. The CDR3 reads CATSPQGAEETQYF. The CDR3 DNA sequence: TGTGCCACCAGCCCGCAGGGGGCTGAAGAGACCCAGTACTTC. The variable domain in full, with the rest retrieved from reference TRBV15 and TRBJ2-5, is DAMVIQNPRYQVTQFGKPVTLSCSQTLNHNVMYWYQQKSSQAPKLLFHYYDKDFNNEADTPDNFQSRRPNTSFCFLDIRSPGLGDTAMYLCATSPQGAEETQYFGPGTRLLVL.

This sequence joins TRBV5-1 and TRBJ2-7; 7 nucleotides agree with TRBD1. V lost 4 bases to trimming and J lost 5 bases; unmatched junction nucleotides: 12. This CDR3 region has 15 residues. Germline V lookup: CDR1 SGHRS, CDR2 YFSETQ. This CDR3 is CASSGTGTAPDEQYF. The CDR3 nucleotides read TGCGCCAGCAGCGGGACCGGGACAGCCCCCGACGAGCAGTACTTC.